One and the same sample provided the 24 T cell receptor beta chains below, sequenced in a study of shared clonotypes between healthy human individuals. As defined, naive CD8 cells were CD45RO-negative and positively selected for CCR7, with terminally differentiated effector memory CD45RA+ cells excluded. Profiling relied on immunoSEQ multiplex PCR, and the TCRdb table lists in-frame clones only, not all of them. The data hold around 2,000,000 clones, with approximately 95% observed a single time. The sequenced material came from naive CD8+ T cells sorted from blood. These receptors were taken from a man aged 18 to 30 in good health.

The genes are TRBV12-5 and TRBJ2-3; unclear D gene. Germline V gene data show CDR1 as LGHNT and CDR2 as FRNRAP. The germline V and J ends were trimmed by 5 bases and 0 bases, with 12 bases remaining between them. The length of the CDR3 is 15 residues. CDR3 residues: CASGPGSLSTDTQYF. DNA for the CDR3: TGTGCTAGTGGTCCCGGTTCCCTTAGCACAGATACGCAGTATTTT.

This chain links TRBV10-3 with TRBJ1-1; D not resolved. CDR3 length: 14 amino acids. V gave up 4 bases and J gave up 0 bases, with 9 bases separating them. Germline V gives CDR1 ENHRY, CDR2 SYGVKD. The CDR3 here is CAISGNSMNTEAFF. CDR3 nucleotide sequence: TGTGCCATCAGTGGTAACAGCATGAACACTGAAGCTTTCTTT.

V gene TRBV28 combines with J gene TRBJ2-2; 8 bases align to TRBD1. The CDR3 covers 16 residues. V was pared by 5 bases and J by 2 bases, with 7 bases of the junction left unmatched. Germline V CDR1 and CDR2: MDHEN, SYDVKM. The DNA of the CDR3 is TGTGCCAGCAGTGCCCTAACAGGGGGTAACACCGGGGAGCTGTTTTTT. This codes for CASSALTGGNTGELFF.

As to this clone: The same CDR3 can be traced to other DNA sequences in this sample. The chain joins TRBV27 to TRBJ1-1, with a possible D match to TRBD1 (6 bases). CDR3 size: 13 residues. Per the germline V gene, CDR1 is MNHEY and CDR2 is SMNVEV (reference sequence). Trimming removed 2 bases at V and 4 bases at J, with 8 bases between. CDR3 nucleotide sequence: TGTGCCAGCAGTTTAGGACAGTCCACTGAAGCTTTCTTT. Translating gives CASSLGQSTEAFF.

The V and J genes are TRBV4-3 and TRBJ2-1; no reliable D call. CDR3 size: 15 residues. CDR1 and CDR2 from the germline V gene are LGHNA and YSLEER. V was pared by 0 bases and J by 0 bases, with 6 bases between. CDR3 in DNA: TGCGCCAGCAGCCAAGATGTGGGCTCCTACAATGAGCAGTTCTTC. The encoded protein is CASSQDVGSYNEQFF.

This clone came up once. The CDR3 is CASSSASGVQETQYF. The CDR3 nucleotides are TGTGCCAGCAGTTCGGCTAGCGGAGTGCAAGAGACCCAGTACTTC. The V gene is TRBV28, the J gene TRBJ2-5; 7 bases are shared with TRBD2. The germline CDR1 and CDR2 sequences are MDHEN and SYDVKM. The CDR3 runs to 15 residues. After removal of 4 bases from V and 2 bases from J, the junction contained 7 bases not matched to a gene.

The chain has TRBV10-3 and TRBJ2-5; 7 bases map to TRBD2. CDR3 length equals 17 residues. Germline CDR1 and CDR2: ENHRY and SYGVKD. The V and J ends lost 2 bases and 4 bases, in that order; junction bases with no gene match: 13. The CDR3 is CAISEGMTWGEGETQYF. For the CDR3, the DNA is TGTGCCATCAGTGAGGGCATGACATGGGGGGAGGGAGAGACCCAGTACTTC.

The chain is built from TRBV5-4 and TRBJ1-3, with a weak D call TRBD1 (6 bases). V lost 4 bases to trimming and J lost 1 base, with 15 bases between them. The CDR3 loop spans 16 amino acids. Germline-derived CDR1 and CDR2 are SGHNT and YYREEE (reference sequence). The CDR3 loop reads CASSPTGTSSGNTIYF. The DNA of the CDR3 is TGTGCCAGCAGCCCCACCGGGACAAGTTCTGGAAACACCATATATTTT.

In its sample, this clone was seen once. The V gene is TRBV6-5, the J gene TRBJ2-1; no clear D gene. CDR3 size: 14 residues. The V end lost 0 bases, the J end lost 7 bases, and 10 bases lay between the germline ends. From germline, CDR1 is MNHEY and CDR2 SVGAGI. The DNA for the CDR3 is TGTGCCAGCAGTTACTCGATGGCTAGAAATGAGCAGTTCTTC. Encoded protein: CASSYSMARNEQFF.

The rearrangement links TRBV7-9 to TRBJ2-1; 8 bases match TRBD2. This CDR3 contains 13 residues. Germline lookup yields CDR1 SEHNR and CDR2 FQNEAQ (reference sequence). V trimming: 8 bases; J trimming: 6 bases; junction bases outside the gene matches: 6. This CDR3 is CASGREEANEQFF. The CDR3 DNA sequence: TGTGCCAGCGGGCGGGAGGAGGCCAATGAGCAGTTCTTC.

The rearrangement joins TRBV15 to TRBJ2-1; 9 bases agree with TRBD1. CDR3 length: 18 amino acids. The germline V gene has CDR1 LNHNV and CDR2 YYDKDF (reference sequence). With V trimmed by 1 base and J by 8 bases, 15 bases remained unmatched. For the CDR3, the DNA is TGTGCCACCAGCAGAGGGACAGATATACAGGGGGCTAGACATGAGCAGTTCTTC. Translation gives CATSRGTDIQGARHEQFF. Together with reference TRBV15 and TRBJ2-1, the CDR3 gives the full variable domain: DAMVIQNPRYQVTQFGKPVTLSCSQTLNHNVMYWYQQKSSQAPKLLFHYYDKDFNNEADTPDNFQSRRPNTSFCFLDIRSPGLGDTAMYLCATSRGTDIQGARHEQFFGPGTRLTVL.

As concerns this clone: The sample contains more than one DNA sequence encoding this CDR3. This sequence joins TRBV7-9 and TRBJ2-1; D is possibly TRBD1 or TRBD2 (5 bases each). V was cut by 5 bases and J by 8 bases, with 13 bases left in between. This CDR3 has 13 amino acids. Germline V gives CDR1 SEHNR, CDR2 FQNEAQ (reference sequence). CDR3 region: CASSRGLGDEQFF. The CDR3 coding sequence is TGTGCCAGCAGCCGGGGCCTCGGGGATGAGCAGTTCTTC.

Notes on this clone: Additional DNA sequences in this sample encode the identical CDR3. The chain uses TRBV2 and TRBJ2-7, with TRBD1 matching over 8 bases. The V gene's germline CDR1 is SNHLY and CDR2 FYNNEI. This CDR3 contains 13 residues. Germline trimming cut 4 bases from V and 4 bases from J; bases unmatched to any gene: 3. The CDR3 sequence is CASSGDRLYEQYF. CDR3 DNA: TGTGCCAGCAGTGGGGACAGGTTATACGAGCAGTACTTC.

The chain uses TRBV30 and TRBJ1-2, with D unresolved. This CDR3 contains 12 residues. Germline V gene lookup returns CDR1 GTSNPN and CDR2 SVGIG (reference sequence). V was pared by 4 bases and J by 6 bases, with 12 bases between. CDR3: CAWNVYLDGYTF. CDR3 in DNA: TGTGCCTGGAATGTCTACCTCGATGGCTACACCTTC.

V gene TRBV4-1 combines with J gene TRBJ2-5; 9 bases are shared with TRBD1. The CDR3 is 15 amino acids. The V gene end was trimmed by 0 bases and the J gene end by 5 bases; junction bases not matched to a gene: 4. CDR1 and CDR2 from the germline V gene are MGHRA and YSYEKL. The CDR3 DNA reads TGCGCCAGCAGCCAAGAAGGCGGGACAGGGGAGACCCAGTACTTC. Amino acids: CASSQEGGTGETQYF.

This clone was seen only once. The J gene is TRBJ2-5, the V gene TRBV9; D is unresolved. The CDR3 loop spans 15 amino acids. Deletions cut 4 bases from V and 5 bases from J, with 18 bases between. Germline V gives CDR1 SGDLS, CDR2 YYNGEE. The CDR3 sequence is CASSPTGLGWETQYF. CDR3 sequence (DNA): TGTGCCAGCAGCCCTACTGGGCTAGGATGGGAGACCCAGTACTTC.

The chain employs TRBV2 and TRBJ2-3; TRBD2 agrees at 10 bases. V was clipped by 6 bases and J by 1 base; unmatched bases: 10. This CDR3 contains 17 residues. Germline-derived CDR1 and CDR2 are SNHLY and FYNNEI. The CDR3: CASRSLRTSGRTDTQYF. In nucleotides, the CDR3 is TGTGCCAGCAGATCCCTACGGACTAGCGGCCGCACAGATACGCAGTATTTT.

Here the CDR3 DNA reads TGTGCCAGCAGACCGGAACAGGGAATTGACTCACCCCTCCACTTT. Amino acid sequence: CASRPEQGIDSPLHF. The chain employs TRBV27 and TRBJ1-6, with D perhaps matching TRBD1 (6 bases). This CDR3 has 15 residues. V lost 6 bases and J 10 bases, leaving 19 bases between the germline ends. CDR1 and CDR2 (germline): MNHEY, SMNVEV (reference sequence).

The J gene is TRBJ1-2, the V gene TRBV7-9; no clear D gene. The V and J ends lost 1 base and 2 bases respectively, with 17 bases between them. The CDR3 is made up of 17 amino acids. In germline, CDR1 is SEHNR, CDR2 FQNEAQ (reference sequence). DNA for the CDR3: TGTGCCAGCAGCTTAGGCAGTAGCGTGAAAGGGAACTATGGCTACACCTTC. Amino acid sequence: CASSLGSSVKGNYGYTF.

With regard to this clone: The same CDR3 also results from other DNA sequences found in this sample. The chain uses TRBV27 and TRBJ2-7; weak D call: TRBD1 (5 bases). Germline V CDR1 and CDR2: MNHEY, SMNVEV (reference sequence). This CDR3 spans 13 amino acids. Trimming cost V 1 base and J 4 bases, with 8 bases left between them. DNA for the CDR3: TGTGCCAGCAGTTTATTGCAGGGATACGAGCAGTACTTC. Amino acids: CASSLLQGYEQYF.

The rearrangement joins TRBV13 to TRBJ1-1; a possible D gene is TRBD1 (6 bases). CDR1 and CDR2 (germline): PRHDT, FYEKMQ (reference sequence). The CDR3 has 15 amino acids. Trimming removed 5 bases from V and 3 bases from J, with 16 bases in between. The CDR3 here is CASSNHRVGDTEAFF. As DNA, the CDR3 is TGTGCCAGCAGCAACCACAGGGTAGGGGACACTGAAGCTTTCTTT.

The chain couples TRBV28 to TRBJ1-6; D might be TRBD1 (5 bases). This CDR3 is built from 14 residues. The germline CDR1 and CDR2 sequences are MDHEN and SYDVKM. Trimming left V 6 bases short and J 13 bases short, with 19 bases between. Here the CDR3 DNA reads TGTGCCAGCAGCCTGCCGGGGCCGGAATTCCCCCTCCACTTT. Its translation is CASSLPGPEFPLHF. Full variable domain (outside the CDR3, taken from reference TRBV28 and TRBJ1-6): DVKVTQSSRYLVKRTGEKVFLECVQDMDHENMFWYRQDPGLGLRLIYFSYDVKMKEKGDIPEGYSVSREKKERFSLILESASTNQTSMYLCASSLPGPEFPLHFGNGTRLTVT.

This chain uses TRBV19 with TRBJ1-2, with 11 bases aligning to TRBD1. V shed 8 bases, J shed 3 bases, and the junction held 5 bases outside the gene matches. This CDR3 has 14 amino acids. The germline gives CDR1 LNHDA, CDR2 SQIVND (reference sequence). For the CDR3, the DNA is TGTGCCAGTGCCCAGGGACAGGGGGACTATGGCTACACCTTC. Translation gives CASAQGQGDYGYTF.

The rearrangement joins TRBV5-6 to TRBJ2-7, with D maybe TRBD2 (5 bases). The CDR3 consists of 16 residues. The ends were cut back, 3 bases at V and 0 bases at J, with 16 bases in the middle. Germline CDR1 is SGHDT and CDR2 is YYEEEE. The CDR3 DNA reads as TGTGCCAGCAGCTCGATTCTAGCCGGACTCTCCTACGAGCAGTACTTC. Translating it yields CASSSILAGLSYEQYF.